These 27 T cell receptor beta chains share one sample of origin, sequenced in a study of T cells after yellow fever vaccination. In TCRdb, the 5' RACE reads were re-called with MiXCR into one record per CDR3 protein. The data show under 400,000 distinct CDR3 sequences, 12% seen once. The sample consisted of CD4+ T cells sorted from PBMCs, taken 15 days after the yellow fever booster vaccination. The receptors derive from a young man who received the YFV17D yellow fever vaccine.

This clonotype came up a few times. V gene TRBV28 combines with J gene TRBJ2-5, with D possibly matching TRBD2 (7 bases). Germline V gene data show CDR1 as MDHEN and CDR2 as SYDVKM. This CDR3 contains 15 residues. V was trimmed by 7 bases and J by 5 bases, leaving 20 bases between them. CDR3 in amino acids: CASKVLGGAGETQYF. CDR3 in DNA: TGTGCCAGCAAGGTCCTGGGGGGGGCCGGGGAGACCCAGTACTTC.

There are a few counts of this clonotype. The DNA for the CDR3 is TGTGCCAGCAGCCGCACAGGGCTACCCCTCCACTTT. Residues: CASSRTGLPLHF. The chain links TRBV6-5 to TRBJ1-6, with a tentative D call TRBD1 (6 bases). The CDR3 loop spans 12 amino acids. From germline, CDR1 is MNHEY and CDR2 SVGAGI. Trimming took 6 bases from V and 12 from J, leaving 12 bases between them.

The V gene is TRBV6-5, the J gene TRBJ1-5; D is uncertain. The CDR3 covers 15 residues. Trimming pared 2 bases from V and 2 bases from J, leaving 10 bases between. The V gene's germline CDR1 is MNHEY and CDR2 SVGAGI. CDR3 sequence (DNA): TGTGCCAGCAGTTACAGGTCGCGGGGCAATCAGCCCCAGCATTTT. Translating gives CASSYRSRGNQPQHF.

This clonotype was recorded a few times. The chain links TRBV6-2 or TRBV6-3 to TRBJ2-7; possibly TRBD1 or TRBD2 for D (6 bases each). The CDR3 runs 14 residues. The V end lost 7 bases, the J end lost 7 bases, and 20 bases lay between the germline ends. Germline CDR1 is MNHEY and CDR2 is SVGEGT. CDR3: CASNDGGGPREQYF. The CDR3 nucleotides read TGTGCCAGCAATGACGGTGGGGGGCCGCGAGAGCAGTACTTC.

This clonotype was seen at least ten times. V is TRBV11-2 and J is TRBJ1-1; D remains unclear. V shed 3 bases and J shed 7 bases, with 18 bases lying between them. Germline V CDR1 and CDR2: SGHAT, FQNNGV. CDR3 size: 15 residues. In DNA form, the CDR3 reads TGTGCCAGCAGCTTGAGTGGAAGAGGACGGGGTGAAGCTTTCTTT. Residues: CASSLSGRGRGEAFF.

This clonotype has a count of ten or more. The chain couples TRBV7-8 to TRBJ2-3, with 12 nucleotides matching TRBD2. Germline assignment: CDR1 SGHVS and CDR2 FQNEAQ. The J segment lost 7 bases and the V segment lost 5 bases, leaving 19 bases of the junction unmatched. The CDR3 length is 19 residues. The DNA for the CDR3 is TGTGCCAGCAGCCAAGGACAGGACCAAAGGGGACTAGCGGGCAATACGCAGTATTTT. This gives the protein CASSQGQDQRGLAGNTQYF.

This clonotype was observed many times. This chain connects TRBV7-8 to TRBJ2-5, with 9 bases matching TRBD2. The germline V gene encodes CDR1 SGHVS and CDR2 FQNEAQ. CDR3 size: 14 residues. V was clipped by 6 bases and J by 5 bases; unmatched bases: 7. The CDR3 here is CASRGAGGVETQYF. The CDR3 DNA reads TGTGCCAGCAGGGGAGCGGGGGGAGTGGAGACCCAGTACTTC.

V and J are TRBV29-1 and TRBJ2-7, with a tentative D call TRBD1 (6 bases). CDR3 length: 12 residues. V was clipped by 7 bases and J by 5 bases, with 15 bases between them. Germline values: CDR1 SQVTM, CDR2 ANQGSEA. In DNA, the CDR3 is TGCAGCGGGAGGACCCCAGGGGACGAGCAGTACTTC. It specifies CSGRTPGDEQYF.

This clonotype was detected a few times. V gene TRBV6-2 or TRBV6-3 combines with J gene TRBJ2-1, with no clear D. CDR3 size: 13 residues. The V gene's germline CDR1 is MNHEY and CDR2 SVGEGT. Trimming stripped 6 bases from V and 8 bases from J, with 14 bases between. In DNA, the CDR3 is TGTGCCAGCAGCCCTGTATCTAAAGATGAGCAGTTCTTC. The encoded protein is CASSPVSKDEQFF.

This clonotype was seen a handful of times. This chain joins TRBV23-1 and TRBJ2-7; TRBD1 agrees at 9 bases. TRBV23-1 is recorded as an ORF, its role being uncertain. The CDR3 sequence is 17 residues long. Trimming removed 2 bases from V and 0 bases from J; junction bases left unmatched: 8. The CDR3 DNA reads as TGCGCCAGCAGTCAAGTAGGACAGGGGTCCCACTCCTACGAGCAGTACTTC. This sequence encodes CASSQVGQGSHSYEQYF.

The gene calls are TRBV12-3 or TRBV12-4 and TRBJ2-6; D is undetermined. V was cut by 2 bases and J by 2 bases, with 13 bases left in between. This CDR3 comprises 17 residues. The CDR3 coding sequence is TGTGCCAGCAGTTTACGTAGAAGCTTGGCTGGGGCCAACGTCCTGACTTTC. It codes for CASSLRRSLAGANVLTF.

A few counts support this clonotype. The chain joins TRBV7-3 to TRBJ2-3; D may be TRBD1 (6 bases). The CDR3 has 14 amino acids. From germline, CDR1 is SGHTA and CDR2 FQGTGA. Trimming removed 5 bases from V and 0 bases from J, with 9 bases in between. As DNA, the CDR3 is TGTGCCAGCAGCCGACAGGCGAGCACAGATACGCAGTATTTT. Residues: CASSRQASTDTQYF.

The CDR3: CSALRTGSQPQHF. CDR3 coding DNA: TGCAGTGCCCTCCGGACAGGTTCCCAGCCCCAGCATTTT. The rearrangement links TRBV20-1 to TRBJ1-5; 7 positions match TRBD1. The CDR3 length is 13 residues. Trimming took 6 bases from V and 7 from J; bases not matched to a gene: 9. Germline CDR1 DFQATT, CDR2 SNEGSKA (reference sequence).

This clonotype was seen a few times. The rearrangement uses TRBV12-3 or TRBV12-4 and TRBJ1-5; D is unclear. This CDR3 spans 14 amino acids. The V and J ends lost 4 bases and 0 bases respectively, with 7 bases between them. CDR3 DNA: TGTGCCAGCAGTTACCCCTATAGCAATCAGCCCCAGCATTTT. Translated, it gives CASSYPYSNQPQHF.

In its sample, this clonotype was seen a few times. This chain uses TRBV14 with TRBJ1-2; no definite D call. Deletions cut 4 bases from V and 8 bases from J, with 11 bases between. CDR1 and CDR2 (germline): SGHDN, FVKESK. The CDR3 length is 12 residues. The CDR3 is CASSPQAGGYTF. The DNA for the CDR3 is TGTGCCAGCAGCCCCCAAGCGGGGGGCTACACCTTC.

Worth noting for this clonotype: At one end, the junction sequence differs from germline, possibly due to a read error. This chain connects TRBV6-1 to TRBJ1-5; weak D call: TRBD1 (5 bases). The CDR3 loop spans 15 amino acids. Looked up from germline, CDR1 is MNHNS and CDR2 is SASEGT. The CDR3 region has the DNA TGTGCCAGCAGCGGAATTTTTAGGGGCAATCAGCACCAGCATTTT. It translates to CASSGIFRGNQHQHF.

V usage is TRBV20-1 and J usage is TRBJ2-2, with 8 bases aligning to TRBD1. The CDR3 sequence is 16 residues long. CDR1 and CDR2 (germline): DFQATT, SNEGSKA (reference sequence). The J segment lost 7 bases and the V segment lost 1 base, leaving 11 bases of the junction unmatched. The CDR3 loop is CSARGNPGQVLGELFF. The CDR3 nucleotides are TGCAGTGCTAGAGGAAACCCGGGACAGGTACTCGGGGAGCTGTTTTTT.

This clonotype has more than one count but fewer than ten. The chain recombines TRBV7-2 with TRBJ2-2; the D gene is possibly TRBD2 (5 bases). Looked up from germline, CDR1 is SGHTA and CDR2 is FQGNSA. Between the trimmed V and J ends, which lost 0 bases and 3 bases, there was a span of 8 bases. The CDR3 is 15 residues long. In nucleotides, the CDR3 is TGTGCCAGCAGCTTAGCGCTCGGGGACACCGGGGAGCTGTTTTTT. It codes for CASSLALGDTGELFF.

This chain links TRBV20-1 with TRBJ2-2; 9 positions agree with TRBD1. After removal of 0 bases from V and 1 base from J, the junction contained 6 bases not matched to a gene. This CDR3 comprises 17 residues. Germline V lookup: CDR1 DFQATT, CDR2 SNEGSKA (reference sequence). CDR3 in DNA: TGCAGTGCTAGAGATAGTTTGGGACAGGGGAACACCGGGGAGCTGTTTTTT. Translation gives CSARDSLGQGNTGELFF.

CDR3 residues: CASSRGNANTGELFF. In nucleotides, the CDR3 is TGTGCCAGCAGCCGGGGGAACGCGAACACCGGGGAGCTGTTTTTT. The J gene is TRBJ2-2, the V gene TRBV4-2; possibly TRBD1 or TRBD2 for D (5 bases each). V shed 4 bases and J shed 0 bases, with 9 bases lying between them. Germline CDR1 is LGHNA and CDR2 is YNFKEQ. CDR3 size: 15 residues.

The rearrangement joins TRBV7-9 to TRBJ1-1; D is perhaps TRBD1 (5 bases). Germline assignment: CDR1 SEHNR and CDR2 FQNEAQ (reference sequence). The CDR3 sequence is 14 residues long. Trimming stripped 1 base from V and 7 bases from J, with 13 bases between. Here the CDR3 reads CASSLGNGGDEAFF. Written as DNA, the CDR3 is TGTGCCAGCAGCTTAGGGAATGGAGGGGATGAAGCTTTCTTT. Full variable domain (missing parts from reference TRBV7-9 and TRBJ1-1): DTGVSQNPRHKITKRGQNVTFRCDPISEHNRLYWYRQTLGQGPEFLTYFQNEAQLEKSRLLSDRFSAERPKGSFSTLEIQRTEQGDSAMYLCASSLGNGGDEAFFGQGTRLTVV.

Only a few counts were recorded for this clonotype. This sequence joins TRBV7-2 and TRBJ2-3; D is unclear. Trimming took off 0 bases at V and 4 bases at J, with 8 bases between the two ends. The germline gives CDR1 SGHTA, CDR2 FQGNSA. The CDR3 is 14 amino acids. CDR3: CASSLAGMSDTQYF. CDR3 bases: TGTGCCAGCAGCTTAGCGGGGATGTCAGATACGCAGTATTTT.

The rearrangement links TRBV7-3 to TRBJ2-1; D is uncertain. Trimming pared 5 bases from V and 1 base from J, leaving 12 bases between. The CDR3 runs 15 residues. The V gene's germline CDR1 is SGHTA and CDR2 FQGTGA. In DNA, the CDR3 is TGTGCCAGCAGCCCCTCCCCCGGGTCCTACAATGAGCAGTTCTTC. It codes for CASSPSPGSYNEQFF.

The chain has TRBV9 and TRBJ2-3, with D hard to call. Trimming cost V 2 bases and J 5 bases, with 12 bases left between them. CDR1 and CDR2 (germline): SGDLS, YYNGEE. There are 14 residues in the CDR3. CDR3 bases: TGTGCCAGCAGCGTCACTGGGCTTCAAGATACGCAGTATTTT. This translates into CASSVTGLQDTQYF.

This chain uses TRBV6-5 with TRBJ2-1; no firm D call. The CDR3 has 12 amino acids. Trimming removed 10 bases at V and 8 bases at J, with 15 bases between. The germline V gene has CDR1 MNHEY and CDR2 SVGAGI. CDR3: CATYAQVDEQFF. The CDR3 coding sequence is TGTGCCACCTATGCGCAGGTTGATGAGCAGTTCTTC.

The chain couples TRBV12-3 or TRBV12-4 to TRBJ1-3; D perhaps matches TRBD1 (5 bases). The length of the CDR3 is 14 residues. Trimming removed 6 bases from V and 9 bases from J, with 18 bases in between. The CDR3 region is CASRPRERIGTIYF. CDR3 sequence (DNA): TGTGCCAGCAGGCCCAGGGAGCGGATAGGCACCATATATTTT.

The rearrangement links TRBV5-5 to TRBJ2-1, with 11 bases that match TRBD2. Germline V gene data show CDR1 as SGHKS and CDR2 as YYEKEE (reference sequence). There are 13 residues in the CDR3. The V segment lost 6 bases and the J segment 8 bases; nucleotides outside the gene matches: 4. CDR3: CASTTSGGDEQFF. CDR3 bases: TGTGCCAGCACCACTAGCGGGGGCGATGAGCAGTTCTTC. The full variable domain, with the rest looked up from reference TRBV5-5 and TRBJ2-1, is DAGVTQSPTHLIKTRGQQVTLRCSPISGHKSVSWYQQVLGQGPQFIFQYYEKEERGRGNFPDRFSARQFPNYSSELNVNALLLGDSALYLCASTTSGGDEQFFGPGTRLTVL.